This T cell receptor (beta chain) was documented in a study of T cells in Graves' hyperthyroidism and ophthalmopathy. There are 15 residues in the CDR3. In germline, CDR1 is MNHEY, CDR2 SVGEGT. The V gene lost 9 bases and the J gene lost 4 bases, with 19 bases spanning the gap. In its sample, this clonotype was seen a few times. Its specificity is unknown. There were TCR beta CDR3 regions amplified from RNA transcripts. Researchers ran a first-round RT-PCR on the TCR CDR3 using the HTBI primer set. MiXCR was run by TCRdb on the multiplex PCR reads, yielding one entry per CDR3 protein. The data hold roughly 570,000 distinct CDR3 sequences, with 15% to 19% observed a single time. Over 18 months, lack of ophthalmopathy progression marked Graves' hyperthyroidism as stable. Extraction of PBMCs used 9 to 10 ml of fresh peripheral blood. Study-level points and caveats: Most thyroid clonotypes that were expanded above 0.001 also turned up in blood.

The J gene is TRBJ2-1, the V gene TRBV6-2 or TRBV6-3, with a tentative D call TRBD2 (6 bases). This sequence was found in a woman in her thirties with Graves' hyperthyroidism. Sequenced material: blood. CDR3: CASRVPYREYNEQFF. For the CDR3, the DNA is TGTGCCAGTAGAGTCCCTTACCGGGAGTACAATGAGCAGTTCTTC.